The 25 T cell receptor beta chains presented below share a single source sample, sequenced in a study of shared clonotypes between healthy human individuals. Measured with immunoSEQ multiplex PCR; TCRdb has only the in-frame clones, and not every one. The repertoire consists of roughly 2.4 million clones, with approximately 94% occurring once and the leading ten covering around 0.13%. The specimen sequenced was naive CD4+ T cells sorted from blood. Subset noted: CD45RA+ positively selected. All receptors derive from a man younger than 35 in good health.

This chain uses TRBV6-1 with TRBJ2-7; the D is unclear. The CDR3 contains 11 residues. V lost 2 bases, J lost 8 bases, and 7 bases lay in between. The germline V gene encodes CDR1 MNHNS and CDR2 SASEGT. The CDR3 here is CASSERTKQYF. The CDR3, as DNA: TGTGCCAGCAGTGAAAGGACCAAGCAGTACTTC.

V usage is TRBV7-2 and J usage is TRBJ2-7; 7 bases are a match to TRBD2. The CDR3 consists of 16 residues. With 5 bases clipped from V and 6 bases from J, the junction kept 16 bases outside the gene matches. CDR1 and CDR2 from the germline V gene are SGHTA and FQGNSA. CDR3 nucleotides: TGTGCCAGCAGCCCAGCGAGTGGGACTACCGGTACCGAGCAGTACTTC. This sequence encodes CASSPASGTTGTEQYF.

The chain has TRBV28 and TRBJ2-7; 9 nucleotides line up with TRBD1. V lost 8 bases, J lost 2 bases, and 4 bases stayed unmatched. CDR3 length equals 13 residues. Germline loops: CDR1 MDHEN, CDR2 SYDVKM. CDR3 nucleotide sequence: TGTGCCAGCGGGACAGGGAGCCCCTACGAGCAGTACTTC. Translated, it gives CASGTGSPYEQYF. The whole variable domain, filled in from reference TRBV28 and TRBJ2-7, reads DVKVTQSSRYLVKRTGEKVFLECVQDMDHENMFWYRQDPGLGLRLIYFSYDVKMKEKGDIPEGYSVSREKKERFSLILESASTNQTSMYLCASGTGSPYEQYFGPGTRLTVT.

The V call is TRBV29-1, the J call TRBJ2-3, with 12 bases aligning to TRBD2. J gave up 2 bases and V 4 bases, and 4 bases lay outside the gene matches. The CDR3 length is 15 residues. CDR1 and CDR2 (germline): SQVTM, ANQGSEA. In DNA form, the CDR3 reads TGCAGCGTTGTCACTAGCGGGGGGATCACAGATACGCAGTATTTT. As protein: CSVVTSGGITDTQYF.

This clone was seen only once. Here the CDR3 DNA reads TGTGCCAGCAGTGTCGAGAGAGGTGGAAGGAACGCTTTCTTT. Amino acid sequence: CASSVERGGRNAFF. The chain links TRBV6-1 to TRBJ1-1; D not certain. Per the germline V gene, CDR1 is MNHNS and CDR2 is SASEGT. CDR3 size: 14 residues. V lost 4 bases and J lost 11, with 20 bases in between.

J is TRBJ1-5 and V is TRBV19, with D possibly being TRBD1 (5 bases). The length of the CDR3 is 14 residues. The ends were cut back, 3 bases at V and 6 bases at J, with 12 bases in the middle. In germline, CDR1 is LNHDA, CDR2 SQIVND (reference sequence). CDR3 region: CASSMAQGFQPQHF. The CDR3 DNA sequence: TGTGCCAGTAGTATGGCTCAGGGTTTTCAGCCCCAGCATTTT.

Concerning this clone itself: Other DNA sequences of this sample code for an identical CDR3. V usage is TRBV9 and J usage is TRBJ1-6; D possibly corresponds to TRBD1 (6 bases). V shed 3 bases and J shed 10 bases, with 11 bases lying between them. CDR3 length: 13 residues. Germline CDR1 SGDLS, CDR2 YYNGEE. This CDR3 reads CASSETGASPLHF. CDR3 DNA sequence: TGTGCCAGCAGCGAGACAGGTGCCTCACCCCTCCACTTT.

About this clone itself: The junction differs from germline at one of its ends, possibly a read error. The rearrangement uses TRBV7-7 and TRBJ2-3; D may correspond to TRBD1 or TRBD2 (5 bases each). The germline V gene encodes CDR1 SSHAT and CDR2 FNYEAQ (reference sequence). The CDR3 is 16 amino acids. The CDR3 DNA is TGTGCTAGCAGCTCACAACCGGGACCCAGCACAGATACGCAGTATTTT. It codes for CASSSQPGPSTDTQYF.

CDR3 loop: CASSATGTENTEAFF. The CDR3 nucleotides are TGCGCCAGCAGTGCAACCGGGACAGAGAACACTGAAGCTTTCTTT. This sequence joins TRBV10-2 and TRBJ1-1; 7 bases map to TRBD1. Germline CDR1 and CDR2: WSHSY and SAAADI. Unmatched junction bases numbered 6, after V lost 4 bases and J lost 1 base. This CDR3 contains 15 residues.

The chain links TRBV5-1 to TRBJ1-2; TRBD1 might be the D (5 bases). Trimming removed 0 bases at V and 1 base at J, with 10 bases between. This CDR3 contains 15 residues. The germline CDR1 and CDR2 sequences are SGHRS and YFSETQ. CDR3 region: CASSLGGSDNYGYTF. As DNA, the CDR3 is TGCGCCAGCAGCTTGGGGGGCAGTGATAACTATGGCTACACCTTC.

The CDR3 region has the DNA TGTGCCAGCAGTGTGGACAGGGTTATTGACTATGGCTACACCTTC. Translation gives CASSVDRVIDYGYTF. This chain joins TRBV6-1 and TRBJ1-2; TRBD1 matches at 8 bases. V shed 4 bases and J 3 bases; nucleotides not matched to a gene: 7. Germline assignment: CDR1 MNHNS and CDR2 SASEGT. This CDR3 spans 15 amino acids.

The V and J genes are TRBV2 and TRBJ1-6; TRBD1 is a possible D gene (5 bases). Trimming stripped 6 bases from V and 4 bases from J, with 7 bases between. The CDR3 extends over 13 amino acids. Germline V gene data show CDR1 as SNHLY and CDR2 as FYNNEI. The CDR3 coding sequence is TGTGCCAGCAGAGACAGATATAATTCACCCCTCCACTTT. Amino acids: CASRDRYNSPLHF.

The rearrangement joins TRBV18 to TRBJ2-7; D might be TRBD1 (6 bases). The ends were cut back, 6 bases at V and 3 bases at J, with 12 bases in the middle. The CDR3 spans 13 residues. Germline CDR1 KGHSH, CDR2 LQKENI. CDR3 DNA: TGTGCCAGCTCGCAGACAGGCAACTACGAGCAGTACTTC. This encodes CASSQTGNYEQYF.

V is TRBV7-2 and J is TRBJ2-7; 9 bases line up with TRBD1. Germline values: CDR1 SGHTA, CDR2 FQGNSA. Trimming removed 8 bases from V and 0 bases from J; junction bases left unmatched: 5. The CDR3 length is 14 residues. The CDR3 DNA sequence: TGTGCCAGCCGACAGGGGGTGAACTCCTACGAGCAGTACTTC. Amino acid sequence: CASRQGVNSYEQYF.

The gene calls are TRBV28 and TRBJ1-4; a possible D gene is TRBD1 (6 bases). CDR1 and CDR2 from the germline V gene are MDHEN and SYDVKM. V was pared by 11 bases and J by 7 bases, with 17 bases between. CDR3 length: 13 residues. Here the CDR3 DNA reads TGTGCCGCTCAGGGGTGGGTTGTTGAAAAACTGTTTTTT. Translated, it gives CAAQGWVVEKLFF.

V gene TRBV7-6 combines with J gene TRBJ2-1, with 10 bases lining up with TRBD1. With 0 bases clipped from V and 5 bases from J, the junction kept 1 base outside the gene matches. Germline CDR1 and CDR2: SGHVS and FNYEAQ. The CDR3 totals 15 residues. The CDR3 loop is CASSLADRGNNEQFF. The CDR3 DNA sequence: TGTGCCAGCAGCTTAGCGGACAGGGGGAACAATGAGCAGTTCTTC.

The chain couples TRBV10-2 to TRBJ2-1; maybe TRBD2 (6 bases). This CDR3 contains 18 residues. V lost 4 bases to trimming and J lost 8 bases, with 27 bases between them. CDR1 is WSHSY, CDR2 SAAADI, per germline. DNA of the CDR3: TGCGCCAGCAGTGGACTTCCTCTCCGCAGGGACTCGACTCATGAGCAGTTCTTC. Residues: CASSGLPLRRDSTHEQFF.

This chain's CDR3 is CASKGGRGQETQYF. The CDR3 DNA sequence: TGTGCCAGCAAAGGGGGCAGGGGGCAAGAGACCCAGTACTTC. This chain links TRBV6-1 with TRBJ2-5; 7 bases align to TRBD1. V lost 7 bases and J lost 2; bases outside the gene matches: 7. This CDR3 spans 14 amino acids. The germline gives CDR1 MNHNS, CDR2 SASEGT.

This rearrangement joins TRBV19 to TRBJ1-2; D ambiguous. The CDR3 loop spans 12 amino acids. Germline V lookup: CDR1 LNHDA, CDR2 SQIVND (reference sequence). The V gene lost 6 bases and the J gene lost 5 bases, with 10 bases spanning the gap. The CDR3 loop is CASRRAAYGYTF. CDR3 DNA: TGTGCCAGTAGGAGGGCAGCTTATGGCTACACCTTC.

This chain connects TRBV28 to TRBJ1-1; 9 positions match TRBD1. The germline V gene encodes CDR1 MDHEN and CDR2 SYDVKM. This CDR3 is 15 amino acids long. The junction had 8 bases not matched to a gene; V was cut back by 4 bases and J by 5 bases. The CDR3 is CASSYVTGGKTEAFF. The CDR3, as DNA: TGTGCCAGCAGTTACGTGACAGGGGGAAAAACTGAAGCTTTCTTT. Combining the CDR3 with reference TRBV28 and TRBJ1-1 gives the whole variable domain DVKVTQSSRYLVKRTGEKVFLECVQDMDHENMFWYRQDPGLGLRLIYFSYDVKMKEKGDIPEGYSVSREKKERFSLILESASTNQTSMYLCASSYVTGGKTEAFFGQGTRLTVV.

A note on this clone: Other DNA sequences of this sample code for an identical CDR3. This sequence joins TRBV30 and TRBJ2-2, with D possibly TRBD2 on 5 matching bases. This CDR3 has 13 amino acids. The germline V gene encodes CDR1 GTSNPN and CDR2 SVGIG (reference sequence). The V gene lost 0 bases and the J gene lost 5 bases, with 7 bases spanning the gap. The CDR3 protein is CAWSVLGTGELFF. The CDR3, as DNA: TGTGCCTGGAGTGTACTAGGGACCGGGGAGCTGTTTTTT.

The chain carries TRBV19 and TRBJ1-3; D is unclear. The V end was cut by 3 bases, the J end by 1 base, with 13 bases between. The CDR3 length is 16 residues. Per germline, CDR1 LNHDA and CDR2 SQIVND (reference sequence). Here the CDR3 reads CASSIFAPVSGNTIYF. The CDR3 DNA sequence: TGTGCCAGTAGTATCTTCGCGCCAGTTTCTGGAAACACCATATATTTT.

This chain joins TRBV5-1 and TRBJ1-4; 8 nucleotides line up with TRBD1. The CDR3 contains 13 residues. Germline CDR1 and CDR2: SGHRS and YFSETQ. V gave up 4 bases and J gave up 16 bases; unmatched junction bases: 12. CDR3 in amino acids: CASSLDRGLDEFF. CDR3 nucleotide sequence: TGCGCCAGCAGCCTCGACAGGGGCCTAGATGAGTTTTTT.

CDR3 sequence (DNA): TGTGCCAGCAGCCAAGGTCCAGGCGAAGGGGGGGGGCAGTATTTT. Protein: CASSQGPGEGGGQYF. The chain links TRBV4-2 to TRBJ2-3, with a tentative D call TRBD2 (7 bases). The CDR3 length is 15 residues. Per germline, CDR1 LGHNA and CDR2 YNFKEQ. V dropped 1 base and J dropped 11 bases, with 19 bases sitting between them.

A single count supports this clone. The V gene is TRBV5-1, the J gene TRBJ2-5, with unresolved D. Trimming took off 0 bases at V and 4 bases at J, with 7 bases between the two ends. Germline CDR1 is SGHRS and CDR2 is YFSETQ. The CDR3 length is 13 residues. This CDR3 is CASSLDGVETQYF. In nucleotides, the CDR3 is TGCGCCAGCAGCTTGGATGGGGTAGAGACCCAGTACTTC.